The 8 T cell receptor beta chains given below trace back to one sample, sequenced in a study of beta chain features in type 1 diabetes. Isolated RNA was reverse transcribed in full, so expressed TCRB transcripts were sequenced. Here immunoSEQ multiplex PCR was the method, and the copy in TCRdb shows in-frame clones only, minus some. The sample yields 350,000 to 400,000 clones, approximately 16% seen once. The specimen sequenced was naive CD4+ T cells from blood. The receptors shown here come from a woman younger than 35 in good health.

This clone has only a few counts. The chain uses TRBV4-1 and TRBJ1-1, with D unresolved. The CDR3 spans 12 residues. V was cut by 3 bases and J by 4 bases, with 6 bases left in between. Germline V gene lookup returns CDR1 MGHRA and CDR2 YSYEKL. The CDR3 loop is CASSHASTEAFF. For the CDR3, the DNA is TGCGCCAGCAGCCATGCTAGCACTGAAGCTTTCTTT.

In this sample, this clone turned up a few times. The chain recombines TRBV4-3 with TRBJ2-1, with 9 bases fitting TRBD2. V was pared by 0 bases and J by 0 bases, with 3 bases of the junction left unmatched. Germline V gives CDR1 LGHNA, CDR2 YSLEER. The CDR3 contains 17 residues. The CDR3 DNA follows: TGCGCCAGCAGCCAAGATAGCGGGAGTGGCTCCTACAATGAGCAGTTCTTC. Translation gives CASSQDSGSGSYNEQFF.

V usage is TRBV11-3 and J usage is TRBJ2-3; D is ambiguous. Germline lookup yields CDR1 SGHNT and CDR2 YENEEA. The CDR3 is made up of 14 amino acids. Trimming removed 5 bases at V and 2 bases at J, with 11 bases between. In nucleotides, the CDR3 is TGTGCCAGCAGCCTAGGGTTCTACACAGATACGCAGTATTTT. Amino acids: CASSLGFYTDTQYF.

J is TRBJ1-2 and V is TRBV7-2; TRBD1 might be the D (6 bases). The CDR3 loop spans 15 amino acids. CDR1 and CDR2 (germline): SGHTA, FQGNSA. V lost 3 bases to trimming and J lost 4 bases, with 15 bases between them. The CDR3 DNA reads TGTGCCAGCAGCTTCGGAAGCGGGGGCGGCTATGGCTACACCTTC. Amino acids: CASSFGSGGGYGYTF.

This clone came up a few times. J is TRBJ1-5 and V is TRBV28; 7 bases align to TRBD1. With V trimmed by 6 bases and J by 4 bases, 6 bases remained unmatched. The CDR3 extends over 14 amino acids. Germline CDR1 reads MDHEN; CDR2 reads SYDVKM. The CDR3 coding sequence is TGTGCCAGCAGCCGGGGACAGAGAAATCAGCCCCAGCATTTT. Protein: CASSRGQRNQPQHF.

The genes are TRBV7-6 and TRBJ2-7, with TRBD2 identical over 12 bases. The CDR3 loop spans 16 amino acids. Unmatched junction bases numbered 7, after V lost 5 bases and J lost 2 bases. The germline CDR1 and CDR2 sequences are SGHVS and FNYEAQ. CDR3 coding DNA: TGTGCCAGCAGCATAACGACTAGCGGGAGAACCTACGAGCAGTACTTC. This sequence encodes CASSITTSGRTYEQYF.

This clone turned up a few times. The chain uses TRBV6-5 and TRBJ2-7; 13 bases fit TRBD2. Looked up from germline, CDR1 is MNHEY and CDR2 is SVGAGI. This CDR3 spans 15 amino acids. J gave up 4 bases and V 5 bases, and 5 bases lay outside the gene matches. The DNA for the CDR3 is TGTGCCAGCAGTAGGACTAGCGGGAGCGCGTACGAGCAGTACTTC. This codes for CASSRTSGSAYEQYF.

This chain joins TRBV30 and TRBJ1-2; 9 bases are a match to TRBD1. The junction had 10 bases not matched to a gene; V was cut back by 3 bases and J by 8 bases. From germline, CDR1 is GTSNPN and CDR2 SVGIG (reference sequence). The CDR3 contains 14 residues. CDR3 bases: TGTGCCTGGAGGGACAGGGGAATTAAGAACGGCTACACCTTC. Translation: CAWRDRGIKNGYTF.